Presented here are 4 T cell receptor beta chains from one specimen sequenced in a study of blood T cell repertoires in COVID-19. Libraries were prepared by immunoSEQ multiplex PCR; TCRdb keeps only in-frame clonotypes and omits some of them. This table holds 300,000 or so clones, 80% to 90% found once. Material for sequencing was peripheral blood. These receptors all come from a middle-aged woman who had recovered from COVID-19.

This chain uses TRBV5-8 with TRBJ2-5; D gene ambiguous. Trimming left V 4 bases short and J 4 bases short, with 14 bases between. The germline CDR1 and CDR2 sequences are SGHTS and YDEGEE. This CDR3 contains 14 residues. The CDR3 loop reads CASSLERSTETQYF. The CDR3 DNA is TGTGCCAGCAGCCTTGAGCGATCGACAGAGACCCAGTACTTC.

The chain couples TRBV18 to TRBJ1-4, with TRBD1 identical over 7 bases. There are 15 residues in the CDR3. V lost 1 base to trimming and J lost 7 bases; unmatched junction nucleotides: 6. CDR1 is KGHSH, CDR2 LQKENI, per germline. The CDR3 region is CASSPLQTGFEKLFF. Here the CDR3 DNA reads TGTGCCAGCTCACCACTTCAGACAGGGTTTGAAAAACTGTTTTTT.

The genes are TRBV25-1 and TRBJ1-4; unclear D gene. V gave up 4 bases and J gave up 0 bases, with 12 bases separating them. Per the germline V gene, CDR1 is MGHDK and CDR2 is SYGVNS. The CDR3 runs to 16 residues. Written as DNA, the CDR3 is TGTGCCAGCAGTGCTCTAGGCGGAGCAACTAATGAAAAACTGTTTTTT. Residues: CASSALGGATNEKLFF.

The chain uses TRBV5-1 and TRBJ2-7; the D gene is possibly TRBD1 (5 bases). This CDR3 is 19 amino acids long. CDR1 is SGHRS, CDR2 YFSETQ, per germline. V gave up 4 bases and J gave up 2 bases, with 28 bases separating them. The DNA for the CDR3 is TGCGCCAGCAGCACATCTTACGCAGGGTCCCCTCTGGGCACCTACGAGCAGTACTTC. Its protein is CASSTSYAGSPLGTYEQYF. Full variable domain (rest looked up from reference TRBV5-1 and TRBJ2-7): KAGVTQTPRYLIKTRGQQVTLSCSPISGHRSVSWYQQTPGQGLQFLFEYFSETQRNKGNFPGRFSGRQFSNSRSEMNVSTLELGDSALYLCASSTSYAGSPLGTYEQYFGPGTRLTVT.